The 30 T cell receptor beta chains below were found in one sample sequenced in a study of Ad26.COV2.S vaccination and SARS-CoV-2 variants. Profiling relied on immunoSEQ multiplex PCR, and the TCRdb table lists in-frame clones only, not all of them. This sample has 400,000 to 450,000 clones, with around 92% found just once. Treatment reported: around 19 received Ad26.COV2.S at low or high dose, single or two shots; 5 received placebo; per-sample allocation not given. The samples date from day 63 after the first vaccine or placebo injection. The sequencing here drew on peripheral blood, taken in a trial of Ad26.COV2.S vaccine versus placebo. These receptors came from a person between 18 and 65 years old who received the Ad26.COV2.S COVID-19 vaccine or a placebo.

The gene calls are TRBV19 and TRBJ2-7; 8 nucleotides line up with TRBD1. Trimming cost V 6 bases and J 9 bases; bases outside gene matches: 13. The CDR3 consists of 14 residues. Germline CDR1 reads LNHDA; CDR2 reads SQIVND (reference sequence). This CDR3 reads CASSKGTGFSGQYF. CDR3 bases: TGTGCCAGTAGCAAAGGGACAGGATTTTCTGGGCAGTACTTC.

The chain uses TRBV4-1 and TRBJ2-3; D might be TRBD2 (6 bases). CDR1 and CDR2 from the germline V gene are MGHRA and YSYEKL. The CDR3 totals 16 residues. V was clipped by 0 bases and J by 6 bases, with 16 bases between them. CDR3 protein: CASSQEGDFHPDTQYF. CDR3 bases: TGCGCCAGCAGCCAAGAAGGGGACTTTCATCCCGATACGCAGTATTTT.

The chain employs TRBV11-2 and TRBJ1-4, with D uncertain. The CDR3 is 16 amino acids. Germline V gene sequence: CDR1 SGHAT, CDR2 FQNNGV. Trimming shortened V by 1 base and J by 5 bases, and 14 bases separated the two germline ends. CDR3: CASSLGHSVINEKLFF. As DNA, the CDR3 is TGTGCCAGCAGCTTAGGCCACAGCGTAATAAATGAAAAACTGTTTTTT.

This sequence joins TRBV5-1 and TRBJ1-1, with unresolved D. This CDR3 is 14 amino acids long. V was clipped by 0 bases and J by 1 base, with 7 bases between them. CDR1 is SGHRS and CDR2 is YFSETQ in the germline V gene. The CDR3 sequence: CASSLADWNTEAFF. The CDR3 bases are TGCGCCAGCAGCTTGGCGGATTGGAACACTGAAGCTTTCTTT.

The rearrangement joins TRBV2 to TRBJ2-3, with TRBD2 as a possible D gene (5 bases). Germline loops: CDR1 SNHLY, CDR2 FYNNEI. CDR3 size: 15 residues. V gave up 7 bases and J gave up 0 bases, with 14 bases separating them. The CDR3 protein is CASTETGYSTDTQYF. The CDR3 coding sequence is TGTGCCAGCACCGAAACGGGGTATAGCACAGATACGCAGTATTTT.

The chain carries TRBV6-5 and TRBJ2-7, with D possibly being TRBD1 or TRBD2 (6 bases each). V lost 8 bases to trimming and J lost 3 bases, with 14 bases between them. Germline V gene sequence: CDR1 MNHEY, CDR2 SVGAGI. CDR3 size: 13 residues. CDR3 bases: TGTGCCAGCCGCCTAGGGGGGCTCTACGAGCAGTACTTC. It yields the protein CASRLGGLYEQYF.

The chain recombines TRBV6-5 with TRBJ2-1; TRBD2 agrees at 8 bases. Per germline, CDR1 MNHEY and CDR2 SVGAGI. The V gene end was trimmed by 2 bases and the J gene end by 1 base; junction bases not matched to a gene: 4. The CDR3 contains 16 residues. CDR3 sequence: CASSYRGGVSYNEQFF. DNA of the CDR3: TGTGCCAGCAGTTACCGGGGGGGGGTATCCTACAATGAGCAGTTCTTC.

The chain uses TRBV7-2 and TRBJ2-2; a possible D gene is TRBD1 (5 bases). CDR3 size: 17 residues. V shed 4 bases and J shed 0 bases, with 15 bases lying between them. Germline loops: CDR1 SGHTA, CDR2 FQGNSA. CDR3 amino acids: CASSSALAGSNTGELFF. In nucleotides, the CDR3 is TGTGCCAGCAGCTCGGCCTTAGCAGGGTCGAACACCGGGGAGCTGTTTTTT. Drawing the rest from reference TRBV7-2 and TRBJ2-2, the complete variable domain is GAGVSQSPSNKVTEKGKDVELRCDPISGHTALYWYRQSLGQGLEFLIYFQGNSAPDKSGLPSDRFSAERTGGSVSTLTIQRTQQEDSAVYLCASSSALAGSNTGELFFGEGSRLTVL.

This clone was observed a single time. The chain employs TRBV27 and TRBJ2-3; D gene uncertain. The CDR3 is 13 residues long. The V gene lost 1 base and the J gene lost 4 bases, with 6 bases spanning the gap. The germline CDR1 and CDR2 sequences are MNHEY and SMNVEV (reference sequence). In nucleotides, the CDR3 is TGTGCCAGCAGTTTATTAGTCCCAGATACGCAGTATTTT. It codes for CASSLLVPDTQYF.

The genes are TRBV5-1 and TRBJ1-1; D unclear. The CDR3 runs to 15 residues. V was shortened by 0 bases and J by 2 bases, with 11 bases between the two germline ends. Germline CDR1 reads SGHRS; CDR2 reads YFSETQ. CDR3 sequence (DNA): TGCGCCAGCAGCTTGGCCGGAGGTCTAAACACTGAAGCTTTCTTT. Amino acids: CASSLAGGLNTEAFF.

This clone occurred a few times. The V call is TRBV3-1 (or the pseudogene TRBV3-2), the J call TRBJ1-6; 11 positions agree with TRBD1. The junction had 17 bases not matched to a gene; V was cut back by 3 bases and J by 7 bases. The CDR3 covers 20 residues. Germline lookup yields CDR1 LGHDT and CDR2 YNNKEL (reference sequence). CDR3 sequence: CASSHIRTGGTVGGNSPLHF. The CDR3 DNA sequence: TGTGCCAGCAGCCACATTAGGACAGGGGGCACCGTTGGGGGGAATTCACCCCTCCACTTT.

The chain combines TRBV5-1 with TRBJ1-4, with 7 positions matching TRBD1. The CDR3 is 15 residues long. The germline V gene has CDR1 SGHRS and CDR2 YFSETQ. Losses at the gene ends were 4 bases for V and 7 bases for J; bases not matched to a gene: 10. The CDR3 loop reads CASSARQGGGEKLFF. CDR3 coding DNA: TGCGCCAGCAGCGCCCGCCAGGGGGGAGGTGAAAAACTGTTTTTT.

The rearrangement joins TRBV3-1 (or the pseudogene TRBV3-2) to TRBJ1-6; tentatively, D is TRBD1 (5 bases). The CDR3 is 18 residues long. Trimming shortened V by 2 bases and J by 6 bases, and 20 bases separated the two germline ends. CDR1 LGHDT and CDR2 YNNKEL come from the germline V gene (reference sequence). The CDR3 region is CASSQRGSFRASNSPLHF. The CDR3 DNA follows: TGTGCCAGCAGCCAAAGGGGCTCATTCAGGGCCTCTAATTCACCCCTCCACTTT.

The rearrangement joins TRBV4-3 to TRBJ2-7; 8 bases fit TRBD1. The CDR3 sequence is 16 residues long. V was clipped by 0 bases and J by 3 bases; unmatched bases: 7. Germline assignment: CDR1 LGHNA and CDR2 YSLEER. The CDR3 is CASSQDTDRAIYEQYF. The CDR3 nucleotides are TGCGCCAGCAGCCAAGATACGGACAGGGCAATCTACGAGCAGTACTTC.

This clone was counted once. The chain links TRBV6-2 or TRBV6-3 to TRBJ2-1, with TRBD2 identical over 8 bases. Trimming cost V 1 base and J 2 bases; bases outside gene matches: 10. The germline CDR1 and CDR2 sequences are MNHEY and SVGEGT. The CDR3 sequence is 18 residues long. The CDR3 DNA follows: TGTGCCAGCAGTTACTGGCCGGGGGGGGACCCGACCTACAATGAGCAGTTCTTC. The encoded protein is CASSYWPGGDPTYNEQFF.

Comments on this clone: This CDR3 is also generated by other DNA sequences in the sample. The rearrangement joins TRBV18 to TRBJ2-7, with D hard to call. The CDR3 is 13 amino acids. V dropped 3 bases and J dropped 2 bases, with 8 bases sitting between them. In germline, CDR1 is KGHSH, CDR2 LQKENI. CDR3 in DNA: TGTGCCAGCTCACCGCCCGGAGCCTACGAGCAGTACTTC. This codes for CASSPPGAYEQYF.

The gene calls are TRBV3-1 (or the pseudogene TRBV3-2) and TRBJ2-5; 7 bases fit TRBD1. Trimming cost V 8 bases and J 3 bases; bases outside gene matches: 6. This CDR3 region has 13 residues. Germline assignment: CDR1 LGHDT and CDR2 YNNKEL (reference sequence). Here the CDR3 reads CASEGTVEETQYF. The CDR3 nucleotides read TGTGCCAGCGAAGGGACAGTAGAAGAGACCCAGTACTTC.

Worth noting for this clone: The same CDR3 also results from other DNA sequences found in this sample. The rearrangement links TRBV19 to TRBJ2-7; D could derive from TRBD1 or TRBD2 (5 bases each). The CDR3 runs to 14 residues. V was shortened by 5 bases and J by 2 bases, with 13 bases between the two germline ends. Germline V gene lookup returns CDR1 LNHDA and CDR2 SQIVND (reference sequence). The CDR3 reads CASSPLGGAYEQYF. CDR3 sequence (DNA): TGTGCCAGTAGTCCGCTTGGGGGAGCCTACGAGCAGTACTTC.

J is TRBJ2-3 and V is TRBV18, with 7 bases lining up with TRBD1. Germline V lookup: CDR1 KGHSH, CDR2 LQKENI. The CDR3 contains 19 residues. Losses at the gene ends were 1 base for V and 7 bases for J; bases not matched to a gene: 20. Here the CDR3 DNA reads TGTGCCAGCTCACCACTTAATACTTTGCGGACAGGAACGTCAAATACGCAGTATTTT. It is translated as CASSPLNTLRTGTSNTQYF. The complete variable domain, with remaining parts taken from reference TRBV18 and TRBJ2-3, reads NAGVMQNPRHLVRRRGQEARLRCSPMKGHSHVYWYRQLPEEGLKFMVYLQKENIIDESGMPKERFSAEFPKEGPSILRIQQVVRGDSAAYFCASSPLNTLRTGTSNTQYFGPGTRLTVL.

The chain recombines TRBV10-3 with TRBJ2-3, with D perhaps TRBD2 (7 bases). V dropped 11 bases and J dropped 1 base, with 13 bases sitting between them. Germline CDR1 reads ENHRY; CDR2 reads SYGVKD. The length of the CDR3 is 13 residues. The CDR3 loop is CAGRGVGTDTQYF. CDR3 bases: TGTGCCGGGAGGGGGGTCGGCACAGATACGCAGTATTTT.

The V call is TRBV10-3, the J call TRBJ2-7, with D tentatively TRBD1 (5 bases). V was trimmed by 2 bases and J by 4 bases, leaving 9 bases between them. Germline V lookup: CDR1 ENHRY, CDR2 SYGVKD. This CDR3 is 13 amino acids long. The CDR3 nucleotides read TGTGCCATCAGTGAGCGCCAGGGATACGAGCAGTACTTC. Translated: CAISERQGYEQYF.

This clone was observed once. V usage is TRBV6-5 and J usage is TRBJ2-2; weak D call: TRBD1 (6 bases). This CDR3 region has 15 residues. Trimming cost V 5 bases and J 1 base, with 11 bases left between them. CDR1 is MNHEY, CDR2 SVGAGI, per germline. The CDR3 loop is CASSPQGRNTGELFF. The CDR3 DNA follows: TGTGCCAGCAGTCCTCAGGGGCGGAACACCGGGGAGCTGTTTTTT.

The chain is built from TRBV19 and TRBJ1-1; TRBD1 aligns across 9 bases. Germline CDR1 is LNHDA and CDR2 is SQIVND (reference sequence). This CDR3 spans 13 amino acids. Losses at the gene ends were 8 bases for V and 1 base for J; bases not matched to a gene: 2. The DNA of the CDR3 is TGTGCCAGTGGGGACAGGGCGAACACTGAAGCTTTCTTT. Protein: CASGDRANTEAFF.

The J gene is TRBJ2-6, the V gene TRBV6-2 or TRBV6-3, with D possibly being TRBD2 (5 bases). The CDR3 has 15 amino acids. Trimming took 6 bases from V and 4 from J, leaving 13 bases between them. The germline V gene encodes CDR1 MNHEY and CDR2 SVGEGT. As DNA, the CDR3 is TGTGCCAGCAGCCCCACTAGTACCGGGGCCAACGTCCTGACTTTC. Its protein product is CASSPTSTGANVLTF.

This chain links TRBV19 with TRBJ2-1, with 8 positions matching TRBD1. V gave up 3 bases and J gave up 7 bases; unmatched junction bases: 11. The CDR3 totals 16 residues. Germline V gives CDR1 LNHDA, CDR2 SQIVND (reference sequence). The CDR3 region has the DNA TGTGCCAGTAGTATTTGGGGCAGGGGGCTGCGGAATGAGCAGTTCTTC. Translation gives CASSIWGRGLRNEQFF.

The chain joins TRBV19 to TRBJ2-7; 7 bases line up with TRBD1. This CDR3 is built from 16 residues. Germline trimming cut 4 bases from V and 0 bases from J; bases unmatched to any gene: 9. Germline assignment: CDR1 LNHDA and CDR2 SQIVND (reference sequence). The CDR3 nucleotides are TGTGCCAGTAGTACTCGAGACAGGGCCAGCTCCTACGAGCAGTACTTC. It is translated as CASSTRDRASSYEQYF.

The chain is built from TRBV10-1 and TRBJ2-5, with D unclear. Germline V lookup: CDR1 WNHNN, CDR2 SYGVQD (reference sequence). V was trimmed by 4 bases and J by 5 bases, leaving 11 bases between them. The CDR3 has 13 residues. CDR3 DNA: TGCGCCAGCAGTGCCCTTGTTGGGGAGACCCAGTACTTC. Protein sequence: CASSALVGETQYF.

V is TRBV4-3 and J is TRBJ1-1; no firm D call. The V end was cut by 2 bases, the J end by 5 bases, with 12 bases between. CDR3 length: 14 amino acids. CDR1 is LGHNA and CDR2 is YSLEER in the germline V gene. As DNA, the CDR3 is TGCGCCAGCAGCCAAAGCGGGCGAGGGACTGAAGCTTTCTTT. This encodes CASSQSGRGTEAFF.

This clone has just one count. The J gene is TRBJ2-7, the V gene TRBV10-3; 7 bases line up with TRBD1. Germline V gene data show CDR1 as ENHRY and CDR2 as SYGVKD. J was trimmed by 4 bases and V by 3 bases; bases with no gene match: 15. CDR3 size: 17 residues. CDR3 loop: CAISDLGTATAGYEQYF. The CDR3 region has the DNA TGTGCCATCAGTGACCTGGGGACAGCCACTGCAGGTTACGAGCAGTACTTC.

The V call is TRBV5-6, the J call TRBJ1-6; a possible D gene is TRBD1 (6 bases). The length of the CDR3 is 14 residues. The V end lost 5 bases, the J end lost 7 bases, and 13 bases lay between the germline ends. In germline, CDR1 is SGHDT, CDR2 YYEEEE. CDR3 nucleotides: TGTGCCAGCAGTCCTTGGGGGCACAATTCACCCCTCCACTTT. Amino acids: CASSPWGHNSPLHF.